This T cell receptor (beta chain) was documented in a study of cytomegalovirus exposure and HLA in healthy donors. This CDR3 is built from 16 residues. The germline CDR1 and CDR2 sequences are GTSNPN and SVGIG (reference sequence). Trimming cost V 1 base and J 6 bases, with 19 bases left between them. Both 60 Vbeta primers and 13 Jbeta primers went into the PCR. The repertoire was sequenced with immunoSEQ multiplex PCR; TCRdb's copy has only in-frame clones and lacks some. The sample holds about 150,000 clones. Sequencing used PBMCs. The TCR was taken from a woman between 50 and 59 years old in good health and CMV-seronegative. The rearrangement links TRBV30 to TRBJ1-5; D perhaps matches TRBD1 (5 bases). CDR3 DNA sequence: TGTGCCTGGAGTGCCGTCGGATCCCCGCAGGGTCAGCCCCAGCATTTT. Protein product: CAWSAVGSPQGQPQHF.